This T cell receptor beta chain was recorded in a study of shared clonotypes between healthy human individuals (dated by TCRdb to 2019 to 2021). Concerning the study at large: A couple of women and a few men aged 18 to 49 years were included in the cohort. The study deeply sequenced blood TCR repertoires of about 5 healthy adults to estimate repertoire size and the extent of clonotype sharing between individuals. To increase sequencing depth and limit assay-specific biases, TCR repertoire library preparation and sequencing were carried out by different laboratories using diverse techniques. Per donor, leukapheresis produced somewhere between about 0.9 and 9 billion PBMCs. What the research found in general, with its limitations: Pairwise subsampling indicated that sequencing depth was expected to affect the degree of clonotype sharing among donors. The genetic and exposure-history diversity represented was limited by the small number of donors. Sampling was restricted to blood, and TCR repertoires in tissue are likely to differ from TCR repertoires in blood.

The CDR3 holds 15 amino acids from the cysteine to the phenylalanine. Just CDR3 DNA is preserved here, 45 bases in frame from base 1. V gives up 0 bases and J gives up 1 base, and the segment between their germline ends measures 10 bases. The germline V gene encodes CDR1 LNHNV and CDR2 YYDKDF (reference sequence). Using the deep immunoSEQ assay, TCR CDR3 regions were amplified from genomic DNA by multiplex PCR. For each cell subset, the extracted genomic DNA was distributed evenly across all wells of several immunoSEQ 96-well plates, and each plate served as one replicate. For unsorted PBMC, around 310 ng of genomic DNA, equivalent to 25,000 to 35,000 T cell genomes, went into each replicate PCR. Ten immunoSEQ deep assay plates were used to sequence the unsorted PBMC genomic DNA. Purified libraries were quantified with a Qubit 3.0 fluorometer, sized on a Bioanalyzer 2100, and re-quantified with the KAPA Library Quantification kit. Each immunoSEQ 96-well plate was sequenced on its own single-read 150-cycle Illumina NextSeq 550 flow cell. Regarding the original processing steps: Because the immunoSEQ output included only junctional sequences and no quality scores, the filtering could not be the same as the filtering used for full-length reads. To assign V/J genes and CDR3, sequences were annotated using PyIR, a Python wrapper for IgBLAST v1.9, with IMGT germline references. Reads were removed for weak V/J assignments (E-value above 1e-6), missing CDR3, stop codons, out-of-frame junctions, or ambiguous translated residues. V3J clonotypes were defined as sequences sharing an identical inferred V gene, J gene, and CDR3 amino acid sequence. The percentage overlap between two repertoires was calculated by dividing the number of shared unique clonotypes by the size of the smaller repertoire. Repertoire richness was assessed with RTK rarefaction, the Chao1 estimator, and Recon v2.1 estimates of unobserved clonotypes. TCRdb mirrors the immuneACCESS table, restricted to in-frame sequences. Some clones are absent from its copies; in checked studies, under half trace to an unresolved V gene, and the reason for the others is unknown. V, J and clone size are taken as reported in that table, and D and trimming were inferred from the DNA itself. The sample has about 560,000 clones on record, about 80% of them singletons. In total, the top ten clones hold approximately 12% of the sample.

This clone was seen a handful of times. Its antigen is unknown. There are no base qualities to consult, and no much larger clone falls within one base. Donors were healthy HIV-negative adults with no recently reported acute infections or vaccinations. All donors were Caucasian adults living in Nashville, Tennessee, USA. For unsorted samples, about 90 million PBMCs were counted and genomic DNA was extracted with the QIAamp DNA Blood Mini kit. After blood collection by leukapheresis, PBMCs were isolated using Ficoll-Histopaque density gradient centrifugation and then cryopreserved in the vapor phase of liquid nitrogen.

The chain is assembled from TRBV15 and TRBJ2-7; the D segment cannot be called with confidence. The receptor comes from a woman aged 40 to 55 in good health. Some clones in this sample may be carry-over from other donors' samples. The specimen sequenced was PBMCs. The nucleotide sequence is TGTGCCACCAGCAGAGAGTTCGCAGGATCCTACGAGCAGTACTTC. It encodes CATSREFAGSYEQYF.